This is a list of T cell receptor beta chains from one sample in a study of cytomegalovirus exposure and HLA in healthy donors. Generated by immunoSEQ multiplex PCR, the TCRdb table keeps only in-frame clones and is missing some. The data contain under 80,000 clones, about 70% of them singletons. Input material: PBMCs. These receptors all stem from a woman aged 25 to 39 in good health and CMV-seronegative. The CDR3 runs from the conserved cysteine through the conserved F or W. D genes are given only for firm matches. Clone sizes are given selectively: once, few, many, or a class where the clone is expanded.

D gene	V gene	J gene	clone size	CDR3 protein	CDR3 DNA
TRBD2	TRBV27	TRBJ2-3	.	CASTSGGRESDTQYF	TGTGCCAGCACCTCGGGGGGGCGGGAATCAGATACGCAGTATTTT
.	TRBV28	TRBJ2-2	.	CASSPPLGPTGELFF	TGTGCCAGCAGTCCCCCCCTCGGTCCCACCGGGGAGCTGTTTTTT
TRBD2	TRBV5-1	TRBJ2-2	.	CASSLELAGGRVGELFF	TGCGCCAGCAGCTTGGAACTAGCGGGGGGCAGGGTCGGGGAGCTGTTTTTT
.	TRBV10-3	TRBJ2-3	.	CAIKGSEEKTDTQYF	TGTGCCATCAAGGGGTCCGAAGAGAAAACAGATACGCAGTATTTT
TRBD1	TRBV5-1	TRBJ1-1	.	CASSLSVGDRGTEAFF	TGCGCCAGCAGCTTGTCGGTGGGGGACAGGGGGACTGAAGCTTTCTTT
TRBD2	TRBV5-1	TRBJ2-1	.	CASSLTGGLNEQFF	TGCGCCAGCAGCTTGACGGGGGGGCTAAATGAGCAGTTCTTC
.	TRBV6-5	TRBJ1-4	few	CASRPGLTNEKLFF	TGTGCCAGCAGGCCAGGGTTAACTAATGAAAAACTGTTTTTT
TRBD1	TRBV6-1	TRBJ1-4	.	CASSQGQGWSEKLFF	TGTGCCAGCAGTCAAGGACAGGGATGGAGTGAAAAACTGTTTTTT
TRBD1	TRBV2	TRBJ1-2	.	CASSRDREGYTF	TGTGCCAGCAGTCGGGACAGGGAAGGCTACACCTTC
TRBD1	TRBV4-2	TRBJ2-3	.	CASSQDLGQGAAGGADTQYF	TGTGCCAGCAGCCAAGATCTCGGGCAGGGGGCTGCAGGTGGGGCAGATACGCAGTATTTT
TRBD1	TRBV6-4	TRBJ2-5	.	CASRDRGQETQYF	TGTGCCAGTCGAGACAGGGGACAAGAGACCCAGTACTTC
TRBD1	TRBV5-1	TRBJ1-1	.	CASSPQGTEGTEAFF	TGCGCCAGCAGCCCACAGGGGACGGAGGGGACTGAAGCTTTCTTT
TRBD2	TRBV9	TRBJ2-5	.	CASSVGGGRYQETQYF	TGTGCCAGCAGCGTAGGGGGGGGGAGGTACCAAGAGACCCAGTACTTC
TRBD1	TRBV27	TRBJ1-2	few	CASIPPGQGYGYTF	TGTGCCAGCATCCCACCCGGACAGGGCTATGGCTACACCTTC
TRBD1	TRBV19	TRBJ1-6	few	CASSISGGGSPLHF	TGTGCCAGTAGTATATCAGGGGGAGGTTCACCCCTCCACTTT
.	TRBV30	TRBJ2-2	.	CALDLGTTVTGELFF	TGTGCCCTGGACTTAGGGACAACAGTTACCGGGGAGCTGTTTTTT
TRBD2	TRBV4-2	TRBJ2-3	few	CASSQDHGGGVRVNTQYF	TGTGCCAGCAGCCAAGATCATGGCGGGGGGGTAAGGGTGAATACGCAGTATTTT
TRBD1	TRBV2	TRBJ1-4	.	CASRPGTVAEKLFF	TGTGCCAGCCGACCCGGGACAGTCGCTGAAAAACTGTTTTTT
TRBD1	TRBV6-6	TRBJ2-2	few	CASSDRGLNGELFF	TGTGCCAGCAGTGACAGGGGGCTTAACGGGGAGCTGTTTTTT
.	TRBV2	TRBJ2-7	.	CASSEIYMGAYEQYF	TGTGCCAGCAGTGAAATTTATATGGGGGCCTACGAGCAGTACTTC